The following is a TCR beta chain sequence with its context. Participants, 18 to 89 years old, spanned 25 or so US areas. The sample originates from a study of blood T cell repertoires in COVID-19. About the study: PBMCs, B-cell-depleted T cells, or T cells were the source of the cDNA or gDNA that made up the material.

J lost 6 bases, V lost 0 bases, and 12 bases had no gene match. The CDR3 is made up of 17 amino acids. Germline V gives CDR1 LGHDT, CDR2 YNNKEL (reference sequence). As processed by the authors: It was from reference gene primer amplification that nucleated cell counts were estimated. Some clones are missing from TCRdb's copy, which holds only in-frame ones; the method was immunoSEQ multiplex PCR. V and J calls and clone size come straight from that table; D and trimming were deduced from the DNA. This table has roughly 280,000 clones, 85% to 90% appearing once. Sequences were obtained from PBMCs or T cells enriched from blood (not recorded which). This TCR came from a woman aged 25 to 39 with acute COVID-19. The rearrangement links TRBV3-1 (or the pseudogene TRBV3-2) to TRBJ2-3; TRBD2 matches at 7 bases. The CDR3 reads CASSQERKASGGDTQYF. The CDR3 DNA is TGTGCCAGCAGCCAAGAACGTAAGGCTAGCGGTGGGGATACGCAGTATTTT.